This TCR beta chain stems from a study of cytomegalovirus exposure and HLA in healthy donors. Study results and limitations: Follow-up analysis later connected one missense variant in DCLRE1C with trimming of TCR beta V- and J-genes. A classifier reportedly called cytomegalovirus status with high sensitivity and specificity.

From germline, CDR1 is MNHNS and CDR2 SASEGT. There are 14 residues in the CDR3. V lost 7 bases to trimming and J lost 4 bases; unmatched junction nucleotides: 5. As concerns this clone: Its cognate antigen is unknown.

A multiplex PCR was run with 60 Vbeta primers and 13 Jbeta primers. Only in-frame clones appear in the TCRdb table, and some are missing; sequencing was by immunoSEQ multiplex PCR. In the table there are about 160,000 clones, approximately 80% of which are singletons. The sequenced material came from PBMCs. This TCR was sampled from a young man in good health and CMV-seropositive. The rearrangement joins TRBV6-1 to TRBJ2-5, with TRBD2 matching 11 bases. CDR3 nucleotide sequence: TGTGCCAGCATTATAGCGGGGGGGCGAGAGACCCAGTACTTC. It is translated as CASIIAGGRETQYF.